The rows below give T cell receptor beta chains drawn from one sample of a study of tumor-infiltrating lymphocytes in primary liver carcinoma. TCRdb re-called the multiplex PCR reads through MiXCR, storing one row per CDR3 protein. This table has tens of thousands of distinct CDR3 sequences, over 55% appearing once. Source material: liver tumor tissue from sampling region 4. The source of these receptors is a woman in her fifties or sixties with primary liver carcinoma and hepatitis B virus infection. The CDR3 runs from the conserved cysteine through the conserved F or W. The D gene is left open where the match is weak. Size values are once, few and many counts, or a class for expanded clones, and some rows have none.

d_call,clone_size,v_call,j_call,cdr3_aa
-,-,TRBV28,TRBJ2-7,CANSLWDGSYEQYF
-,-,TRBV11-2,TRBJ2-7,CASSLGPGASYKQYF
-,-,TRBV5-4,TRBJ2-7,CANSSLSGSSHEQYF
TRBD1,-,TRBV20-1,TRBJ1-6,CSARDTGGDNSPLHF
TRBD1,-,TRBV20-1,TRBJ1-5,CGTGGRSNQPQHF
-,many,TRBV20-1,TRBJ2-7,CSATGHAYEQYF
-,-,TRBV11-2,TRBJ2-2,CANSLGLAGPGELFF
-,many,TRBV5-1,TRBJ2-7,CASSLDFSNEQYF
TRBD1,-,TRBV7-8,TRBJ1-5,CASGLAYRGGNQPQQF
-,many,TRBV14,TRBJ2-3,CASSQPGRTQYF
-,-,TRBV12-5,TRBJ2-4,CASGSVLGGSAKNIQYF
-,-,TRBV11-1,TRBJ2-7,CVSSHRTAGLREQYF
-,-,TRBV4-1,TRBJ2-1,CASSQEGQPNHIEQFF
TRBD1,once,TRBV12-3/TRBV12-4,TRBJ2-2,CARSPRQGLTGELLF
-,-,TRBV29-1,TRBJ1-1,CNVRVGSETFF
-,-,TRBV6-5,TRBJ1-5,CASSRQINQLQHF
-,many,TRBV11-2,TRBJ1-1,CASSLSRTNTEAFF
-,-,TRBV30,TRBJ1-6,CAWSGTEGYSPFHF
-,-,TRBV10-3,TRBJ1-6,CAISESNTGSGSPHRF
-,-,TRBV7-9,TRBJ1-1,CANSLGGSQNTEAFF
-,-,TRBV5-4,TRBJ2-5,CAISPGVVGVQETQYF
-,-,TRBV11-3,TRBJ2-1,CAISLGFDGLSYNEQFF
TRBD1,many,TRBV6-1,TRBJ1-5,CASRDRGLYSNQPQHF
TRBD1,-,TRBV28,TRBJ2-1,CASSSRGTFGTQFF
-,-,TRBV30,TRBJ2-2,CARSVKGIPGRPPRANTGELFF
TRBD1,-,TRBV6-1,TRBJ2-3,CAISDRGRTDTQYF
-,-,TRBV28,TRBJ2-7,CASRRQATSYKQYF
-,-,TRBV7-9,TRBJ2-7,CSSSLTGRQMASYEQYF
-,-,TRBV12-3/TRBV12-4,TRBJ2-2,CASRKQGSTGELFF
-,-,TRBV6-2/TRBV6-3,TRBJ2-1,CASSPTSGRTAEQFF
-,-,TRBV11-1,TRBJ1-6,CASSRTLVLPLHF
TRBD1,medium-sized,TRBV11-2,TRBJ2-3,CASSLGTGGDTQYF
TRBD2,-,TRBV6-1,TRBJ2-5,CVSSEISGGRETQYF
-,-,TRBV6-1,TRBJ1-2,CASGWPCGYTF
-,-,TRBV11-2,TRBJ2-3,CASSLMRGGTDMQYF
TRBD2,medium-sized,TRBV7-9,TRBJ2-4,CASSSGGAKNIQYF
-,-,TRBV12-3/TRBV12-4,TRBJ2-5,CASGTLAQETQYF
-,-,TRBV7-9,TRBJ2-7,CASGPLSEQYF
TRBD1,-,TRBV4-2,TRBJ1-1,CASSLRSRGDTEAFF
TRBD1,-,TRBV28,TRBJ1-3,CASSGSGTGDLPGNTIYF
TRBD1,many,TRBV5-1,TRBJ1-2,CASSSGTGGYTF
-,-,TRBV29-1,TRBJ1-6,CSVTIGGHGSPLHF
-,-,TRBV6-2/TRBV6-3,TRBJ2-2,CASSDPTGELFF
-,-,TRBV5-5,TRBJ2-5,CASSFGTGNGEIQYF
-,few,TRBV14,TRBJ2-1,CASSQGGGVREQFF
-,-,TRBV11-2,TRBJ2-1,CVNSPGSRYREQFF
-,many,TRBV29-1,TRBJ1-2,CSAEGWDGYTF
TRBD1,-,TRBV11-3,TRBJ1-3,CASGSCPDRGAYSGNAIYF
-,many,TRBV5-6,TRBJ2-7,CASSLKGSGSYEQYF
TRBD2,many,TRBV6-1,TRBJ2-3,CASRERTSGDSTDTQYF
TRBD2,-,TRBV11-3,TRBJ2-5,CASSPETSGMKTQYF
TRBD2,-,TRBV7-3,TRBJ2-1,CASAGVAGGPFGNEQFF
-,-,TRBV6-5,TRBJ1-2,CAIETWGSKASGYGYTF
TRBD1,few,TRBV29-1,TRBJ1-2,CSVDESAGGHANYSYTF
-,-,TRBV20-1,TRBJ1-6,CSAGGTGDELSYNSPLHF
-,-,TRBV28,TRBJ2-7,CANSTRLVGNYEQYF